Presented here are 11 T cell receptor beta chains from one specimen sequenced in a study of blood T cell repertoires in COVID-19. The data were produced by immunoSEQ multiplex PCR, yet TCRdb's version contains in-frame clones alone and is incomplete. The sample carries under 75,000 clones, 75% to 90% recorded once. Sequencing was carried out using peripheral blood. The receptors stem from a man in his 70s who had recovered from COVID-19.

This clone was observed once. This rearrangement joins TRBV10-1 to TRBJ2-5, with 12 bases identical to TRBD1. This CDR3 comprises 17 residues. The trim removed 2 bases at V and 5 bases at J, leaving 9 bases unmatched. Germline V gene data show CDR1 as WNHNN and CDR2 as SYGVQD (reference sequence). The CDR3 loop is CASSEIWDRGRQETQYF. CDR3 sequence (DNA): TGCGCCAGCAGTGAGATTTGGGACAGGGGGCGCCAGGAGACCCAGTACTTC.

The chain uses TRBV12-3 or TRBV12-4 and TRBJ1-2; 8 bases line up with TRBD1. V lost 5 bases and J lost 8; bases outside the gene matches: 7. The CDR3 has 13 residues. CDR3: CASSMTGARGYTF. CDR3 nucleotides: TGTGCCAGCAGTATGACAGGGGCGCGAGGCTACACCTTC.

The V gene is TRBV14, the J gene TRBJ2-3, with 8 bases that match TRBD2. Germline-derived CDR1 and CDR2 are SGHDN and FVKESK. With 4 bases clipped from V and 4 bases from J, the junction kept 7 bases outside the gene matches. The CDR3 contains 15 residues. The CDR3 DNA is TGTGCCAGCAGCCGTAGCGGGACCGGACCAGATACGCAGTATTTT. Its translation: CASSRSGTGPDTQYF.

The genes are TRBV27 and TRBJ2-3, with TRBD1 matching over 11 bases. Germline values: CDR1 MNHEY, CDR2 SMNVEV (reference sequence). The CDR3 is made up of 16 amino acids. V lost 4 bases and J lost 6; bases outside the gene matches: 9. The CDR3 region has the DNA TGTGCCAGCAGTTCTCGGACAGGGGGCGCTCGGGATACGCAGTATTTT. It codes for CASSSRTGGARDTQYF.

This rearrangement joins TRBV7-7 to TRBJ2-5; 10 nucleotides line up with TRBD1. The CDR3 covers 14 residues. Germline V CDR1 and CDR2: SSHAT, FNYEAQ (reference sequence). Trimming removed 4 bases from V and 5 bases from J; junction bases left unmatched: 4. The CDR3 coding sequence is TGTGCCAGCAGCTCGACAGGGGGCGTTGAGACCCAGTACTTC. The encoded protein is CASSSTGGVETQYF.

In DNA, the CDR3 is TGCAGCGCCACGGGAGGATCCTATGGCTACACCTTC. This encodes CSATGGSYGYTF. V and J are TRBV29-1 and TRBJ1-2; D not certain. The CDR3 runs 12 residues. Per germline, CDR1 SQVTM and CDR2 ANQGSEA. V gave up 7 bases and J gave up 4 bases, with 13 bases separating them.

V is TRBV5-6 and J is TRBJ2-6; 8 positions match TRBD1. Germline loops: CDR1 SGHDT, CDR2 YYEEEE. With 2 bases clipped from V and 0 bases from J, the junction kept 7 bases outside the gene matches. This CDR3 comprises 18 residues. CDR3 sequence (DNA): TGTGCCAGCAGCTTACAGGACAGGGTGTTCTCTGGGGCCAACGTCCTGACTTTC. Protein product: CASSLQDRVFSGANVLTF.

This clone has a handful of counts. DNA of the CDR3: TGCAGCGCAACCGGGACAGTTAACACCGGGGAGCTGTTTTTT. Protein product: CSATGTVNTGELFF. The genes are TRBV29-1 and TRBJ2-2; TRBD1 matches at 7 bases. J was trimmed by 2 bases and V by 7 bases; bases with no gene match: 7. Per the germline V gene, CDR1 is SQVTM and CDR2 is ANQGSEA. CDR3 length: 14 residues.

The chain is built from TRBV7-9 and TRBJ2-6; D is uncertain. CDR1 SEHNR and CDR2 FQNEAQ come from the germline V gene (reference sequence). The CDR3 totals 16 residues. V gave up 5 bases and J gave up 0 bases, with 11 bases separating them. CDR3 residues: CASSRIERSGANVLTF. As DNA, the CDR3 is TGTGCCAGCAGCCGAATCGAGCGCTCTGGGGCCAACGTCCTGACTTTC.

The chain couples TRBV18 to TRBJ2-2; weak D call: TRBD1 (5 bases). The V gene's germline CDR1 is KGHSH and CDR2 LQKENI. With 0 bases removed from V and 4 bases from J, the gap between germline ends came to 15 bases. The CDR3 covers 17 residues. CDR3 region: CASSPPTSQGSTGELFF. CDR3 coding DNA: TGTGCCAGCTCACCACCGACTTCTCAGGGTTCCACCGGGGAGCTGTTTTTT.

V and J are TRBV5-4 and TRBJ2-1; 9 bases match TRBD1. This CDR3 region has 16 residues. Germline CDR1 and CDR2: SGHNT and YYREEE (reference sequence). The trim removed 1 base at V and 8 bases at J, leaving 10 bases unmatched. The CDR3 sequence: CASSLLRGQGMDEQFF. For the CDR3, the DNA is TGTGCCAGCAGCTTGCTCAGGGGACAGGGTATGGATGAGCAGTTCTTC.